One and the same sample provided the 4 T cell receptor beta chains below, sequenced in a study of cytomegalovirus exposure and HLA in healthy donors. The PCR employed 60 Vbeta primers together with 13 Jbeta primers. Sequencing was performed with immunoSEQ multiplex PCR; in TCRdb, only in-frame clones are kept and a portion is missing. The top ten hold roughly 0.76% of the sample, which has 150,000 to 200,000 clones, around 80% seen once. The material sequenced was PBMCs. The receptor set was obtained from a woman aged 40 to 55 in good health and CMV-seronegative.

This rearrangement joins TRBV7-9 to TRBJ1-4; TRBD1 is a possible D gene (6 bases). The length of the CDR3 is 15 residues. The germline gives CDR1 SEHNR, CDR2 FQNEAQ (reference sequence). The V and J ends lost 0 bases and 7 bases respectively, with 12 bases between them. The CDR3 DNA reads TGTGCCAGCAGCTTAGCCGGGGGGCGGCGTGAAAAACTGTTTTTT. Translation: CASSLAGGRREKLFF.

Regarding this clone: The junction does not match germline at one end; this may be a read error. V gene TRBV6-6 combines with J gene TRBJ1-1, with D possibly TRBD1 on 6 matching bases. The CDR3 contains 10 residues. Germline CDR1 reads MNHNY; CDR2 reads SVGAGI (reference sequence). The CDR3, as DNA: TGTGCCAGCAGTTACCCCATACAGGGCTTT. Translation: CASSYPIQGF.

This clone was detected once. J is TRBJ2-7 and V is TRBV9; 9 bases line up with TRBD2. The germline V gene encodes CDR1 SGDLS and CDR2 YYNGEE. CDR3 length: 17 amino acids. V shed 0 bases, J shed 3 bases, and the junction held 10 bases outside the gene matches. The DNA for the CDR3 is TGTGCCAGCAGCGTAGGGGGTGGGCTAGCGGGGAACTACGAGCAGTACTTC. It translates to CASSVGGGLAGNYEQYF. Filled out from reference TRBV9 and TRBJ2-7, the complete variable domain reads DSGVTQTPKHLITATGQRVTLRCSPRSGDLSVYWYQQSLDQGLQFLIQYYNGEERAKGNILERFSAQQFPDLHSELNLSSLELGDSALYFCASSVGGGLAGNYEQYFGPGTRLTVT.

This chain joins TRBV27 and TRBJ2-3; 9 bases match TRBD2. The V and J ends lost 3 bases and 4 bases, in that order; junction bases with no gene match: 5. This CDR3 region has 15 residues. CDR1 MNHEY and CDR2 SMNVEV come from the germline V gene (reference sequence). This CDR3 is CASSFVAGAPDTQYF. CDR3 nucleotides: TGTGCCAGCAGTTTCGTAGCGGGAGCCCCAGATACGCAGTATTTT.